This T cell receptor (beta chain) originates from a study of control samples from healthy donors and cancer patients. This CDR3 is built from 13 residues. V gave up 3 bases and J gave up 7 bases, with 12 bases separating them. CDR1 is SGHTA and CDR2 is FQGTGA in the germline V gene. Assay: immunoSEQ multiplex PCR; the TCRdb copy retains only in-frame clones and omits some. The sample shows some 89,000 clones, more than 70% of them seen only once. This TCR came from a woman between 35 and 50 years old in good health. The chain links TRBV7-3 to TRBJ1-2; D call uncertain. The material sequenced was blood. The CDR3 protein is CASSLTGISGYTF. The CDR3 DNA follows: TGTGCCAGCAGCTTGACGGGGATCAGTGGCTACACCTTC. The full variable domain, rest sourced from reference TRBV7-3 and TRBJ1-2, is GAGVSQTPSNKVTEKGKYVELRCDPISGHTALYWYRQSLGQGPEFLIYFQGTGAADDSGLPNDRFFAVRPEGSVSTLKIQRTERGDSAVYLCASSLTGISGYTFGSGTRLTVV.